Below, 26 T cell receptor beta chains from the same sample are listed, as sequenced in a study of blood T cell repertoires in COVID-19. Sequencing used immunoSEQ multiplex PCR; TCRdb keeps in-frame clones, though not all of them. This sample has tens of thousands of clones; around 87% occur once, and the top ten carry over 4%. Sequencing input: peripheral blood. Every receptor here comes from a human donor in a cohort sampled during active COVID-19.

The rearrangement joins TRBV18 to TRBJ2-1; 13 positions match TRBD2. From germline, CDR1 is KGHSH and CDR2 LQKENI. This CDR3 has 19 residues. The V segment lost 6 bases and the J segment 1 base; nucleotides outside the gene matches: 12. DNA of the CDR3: TGTGCCAGCTCCCCGGGACTAGCGGGAATCGCGGCTTCCTACAATGAGCAGTTCTTC. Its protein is CASSPGLAGIAASYNEQFF.

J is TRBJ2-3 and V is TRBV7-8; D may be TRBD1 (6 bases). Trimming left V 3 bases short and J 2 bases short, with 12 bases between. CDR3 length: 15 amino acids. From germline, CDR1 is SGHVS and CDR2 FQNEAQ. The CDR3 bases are TGTGCCAGCAGCTTTAGCTCAGGGGACACAGATACGCAGTATTTT. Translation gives CASSFSSGDTDTQYF.

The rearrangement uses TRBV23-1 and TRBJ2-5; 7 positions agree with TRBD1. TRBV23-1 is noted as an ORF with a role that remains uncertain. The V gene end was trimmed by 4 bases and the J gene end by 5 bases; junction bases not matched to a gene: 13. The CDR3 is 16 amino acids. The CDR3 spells CASSPFSHRGPETQYF. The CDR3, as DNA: TGCGCCAGCAGTCCCTTCAGCCACAGGGGTCCGGAGACCCAGTACTTC.

The CDR3 sequence is CASSGRFAGTGSSPLHF. CDR3 sequence (DNA): TGTGCCAGCAGTGGTAGGTTCGCAGGGACAGGGTCTTCACCCCTCCACTTT. The rearrangement joins TRBV2 to TRBJ1-6; TRBD1 matches 9 bases. The trim removed 4 bases at V and 9 bases at J, leaving 13 bases unmatched. Germline loops: CDR1 SNHLY, CDR2 FYNNEI. The length of the CDR3 is 17 residues.

CDR3 amino acids: CASSEAGDYEQYF. For the CDR3, the DNA is TGTGCCAGCAGTGAAGCAGGGGACTACGAGCAGTACTTC. The chain employs TRBV6-1 and TRBJ2-7, with a tentative D call TRBD1 (5 bases). Germline lookup yields CDR1 MNHNS and CDR2 SASEGT. This CDR3 has 13 residues. Trimming shortened V by 0 bases and J by 3 bases, and 6 bases separated the two germline ends.

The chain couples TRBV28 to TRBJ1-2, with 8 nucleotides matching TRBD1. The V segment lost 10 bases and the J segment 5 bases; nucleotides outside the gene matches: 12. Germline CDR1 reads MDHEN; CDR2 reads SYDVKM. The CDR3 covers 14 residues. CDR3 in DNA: TGTGCCACCTTTTTTACGACAGGGGTATATGGCTACACCTTC. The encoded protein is CATFFTTGVYGYTF.

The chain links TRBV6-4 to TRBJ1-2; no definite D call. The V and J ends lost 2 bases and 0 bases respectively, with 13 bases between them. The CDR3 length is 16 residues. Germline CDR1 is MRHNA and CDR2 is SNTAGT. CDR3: CASSDSGTAPNYGYTF. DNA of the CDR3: TGTGCCAGCAGTGACAGCGGAACAGCTCCTAACTATGGCTACACCTTC.

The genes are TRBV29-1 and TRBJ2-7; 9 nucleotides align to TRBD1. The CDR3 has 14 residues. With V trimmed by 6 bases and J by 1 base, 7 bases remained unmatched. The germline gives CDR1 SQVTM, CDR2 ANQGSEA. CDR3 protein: CSVVGTGLSYEQYF. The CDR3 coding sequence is TGCAGCGTGGTCGGGACAGGGCTATCCTACGAGCAGTACTTC.

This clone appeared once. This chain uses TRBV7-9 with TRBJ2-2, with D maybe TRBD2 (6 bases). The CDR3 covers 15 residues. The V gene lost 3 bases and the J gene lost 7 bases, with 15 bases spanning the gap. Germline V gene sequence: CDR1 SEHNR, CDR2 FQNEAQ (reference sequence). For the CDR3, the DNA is TGTGCCAGCAGCTTGGAGGCAGGGAGGATCGGGGAGCTGTTTTTT. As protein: CASSLEAGRIGELFF.

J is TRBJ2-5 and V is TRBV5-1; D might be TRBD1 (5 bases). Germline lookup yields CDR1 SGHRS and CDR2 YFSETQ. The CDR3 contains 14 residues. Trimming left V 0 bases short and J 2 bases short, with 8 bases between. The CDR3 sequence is CASSLGQPQETQYF. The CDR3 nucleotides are TGCGCCAGCAGCTTGGGACAGCCACAAGAGACCCAGTACTTC. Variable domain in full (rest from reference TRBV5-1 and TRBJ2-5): KAGVTQTPRYLIKTRGQQVTLSCSPISGHRSVSWYQQTPGQGLQFLFEYFSETQRNKGNFPGRFSGRQFSNSRSEMNVSTLELGDSALYLCASSLGQPQETQYFGPGTRLLVL.

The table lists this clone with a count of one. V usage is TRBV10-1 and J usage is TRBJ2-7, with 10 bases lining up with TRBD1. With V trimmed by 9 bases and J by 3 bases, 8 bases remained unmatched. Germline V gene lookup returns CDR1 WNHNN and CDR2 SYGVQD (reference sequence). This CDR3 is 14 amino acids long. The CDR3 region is CARGRDRGFYEQYF. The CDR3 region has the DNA TGCGCCAGGGGGAGGGACAGGGGTTTCTACGAGCAGTACTTC.

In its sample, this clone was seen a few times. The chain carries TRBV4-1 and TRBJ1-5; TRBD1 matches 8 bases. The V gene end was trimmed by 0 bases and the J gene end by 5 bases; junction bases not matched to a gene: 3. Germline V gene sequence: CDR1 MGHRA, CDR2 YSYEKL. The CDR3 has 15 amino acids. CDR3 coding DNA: TGCGCCAGCAGCCAAGAAGGACAGGGACATCAGCCCCAGCATTTT. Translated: CASSQEGQGHQPQHF.

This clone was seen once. Written as DNA, the CDR3 is TGTGCCAGCAGTGATGTCGGACAGCTAGCAGGCGGAACTGAAGCTTTCTTT. It encodes CASSDVGQLAGGTEAFF. The chain is built from TRBV6-1 and TRBJ1-1; maybe TRBD1 (6 bases). Germline CDR1 and CDR2: MNHNS and SASEGT. The CDR3 is 17 residues long. With 3 bases removed from V and 5 bases from J, the gap between germline ends came to 22 bases.

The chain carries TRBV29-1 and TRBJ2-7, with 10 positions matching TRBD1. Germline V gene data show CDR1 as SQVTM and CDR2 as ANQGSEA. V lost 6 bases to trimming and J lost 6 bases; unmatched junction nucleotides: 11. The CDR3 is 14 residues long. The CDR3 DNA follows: TGCAGCGTGAGGGCCATGGGACAGGGGCTCGAGCAGTACTTC. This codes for CSVRAMGQGLEQYF.

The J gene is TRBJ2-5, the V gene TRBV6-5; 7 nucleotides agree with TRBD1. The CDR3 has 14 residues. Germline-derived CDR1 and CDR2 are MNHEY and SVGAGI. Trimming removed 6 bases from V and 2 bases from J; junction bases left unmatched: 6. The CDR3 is CASSPRTGQETQYF. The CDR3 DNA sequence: TGTGCCAGCAGCCCCAGGACAGGACAAGAGACCCAGTACTTC.

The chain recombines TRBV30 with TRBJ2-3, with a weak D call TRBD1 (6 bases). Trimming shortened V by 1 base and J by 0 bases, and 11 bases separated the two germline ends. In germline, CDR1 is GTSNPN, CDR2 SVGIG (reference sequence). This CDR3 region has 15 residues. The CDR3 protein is CAWSGTATSTDTQYF. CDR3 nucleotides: TGTGCCTGGAGTGGGACAGCCACTAGCACAGATACGCAGTATTTT.

The CDR3: CASSFPSDEQFF. Here the CDR3 DNA reads TGTGCCAGCAGTTTTCCCAGCGATGAGCAGTTCTTC. The J gene is TRBJ2-1, the V gene TRBV12-3 or TRBV12-4; no clear D gene. V was trimmed by 3 bases and J by 8 bases, leaving 8 bases between them. CDR3 size: 12 residues.

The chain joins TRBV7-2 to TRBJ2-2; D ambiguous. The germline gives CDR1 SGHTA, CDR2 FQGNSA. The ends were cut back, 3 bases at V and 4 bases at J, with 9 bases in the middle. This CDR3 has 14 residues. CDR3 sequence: CASSFTRSTGELFF. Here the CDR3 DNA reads TGTGCCAGCAGCTTTACGAGGAGCACCGGGGAGCTGTTTTTT. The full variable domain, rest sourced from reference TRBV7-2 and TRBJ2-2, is GAGVSQSPSNKVTEKGKDVELRCDPISGHTALYWYRQSLGQGLEFLIYFQGNSAPDKSGLPSDRFSAERTGGSVSTLTIQRTQQEDSAVYLCASSFTRSTGELFFGEGSRLTVL.

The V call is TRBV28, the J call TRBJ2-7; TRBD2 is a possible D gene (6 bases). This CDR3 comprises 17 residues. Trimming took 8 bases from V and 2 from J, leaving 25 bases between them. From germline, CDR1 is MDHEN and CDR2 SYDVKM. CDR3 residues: CASGSGRRASATYEQYF. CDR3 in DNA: TGTGCCAGCGGTTCGGGACGCCGGGCTAGCGCCACCTACGAGCAGTACTTC.

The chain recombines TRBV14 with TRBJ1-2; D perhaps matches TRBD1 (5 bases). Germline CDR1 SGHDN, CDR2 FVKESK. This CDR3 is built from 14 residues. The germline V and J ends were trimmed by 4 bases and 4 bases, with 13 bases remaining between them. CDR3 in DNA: TGTGCCAGCAGCCCAGTTCGGGGGGTCTATGGCTACACCTTC. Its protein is CASSPVRGVYGYTF. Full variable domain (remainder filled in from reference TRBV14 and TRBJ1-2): EAGVTQFPSHSVIEKGQTVTLRCDPISGHDNLYWYRRVMGKEIKFLLHFVKESKQDESGMPNNRFLAERTGGTYSTLKVQPAELEDSGVYFCASSPVRGVYGYTFGSGTRLTVV.

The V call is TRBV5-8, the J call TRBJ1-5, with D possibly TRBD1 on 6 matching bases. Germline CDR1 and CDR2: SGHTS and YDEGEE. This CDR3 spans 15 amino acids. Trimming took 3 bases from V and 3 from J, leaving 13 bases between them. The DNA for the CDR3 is TGTGCCAGCAGCTCAGCCGGACAGTTCAATCAGCCCCAGCATTTT. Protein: CASSSAGQFNQPQHF.

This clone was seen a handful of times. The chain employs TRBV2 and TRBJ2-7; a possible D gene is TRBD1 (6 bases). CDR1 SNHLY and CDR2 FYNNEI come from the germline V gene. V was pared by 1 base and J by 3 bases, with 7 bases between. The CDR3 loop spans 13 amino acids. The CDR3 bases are TGTGCCAGCAGTGAAGGACAGGTCTACGAGCAGTACTTC. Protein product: CASSEGQVYEQYF.

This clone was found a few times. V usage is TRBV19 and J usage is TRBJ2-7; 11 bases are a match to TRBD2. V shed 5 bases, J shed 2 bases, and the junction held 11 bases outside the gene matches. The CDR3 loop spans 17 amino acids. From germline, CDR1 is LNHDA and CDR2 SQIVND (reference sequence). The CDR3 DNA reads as TGTGCCAGTAGTTGGGGCCTAGCGGGAGGCGGCACCTACGAGCAGTACTTC. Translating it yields CASSWGLAGGGTYEQYF.

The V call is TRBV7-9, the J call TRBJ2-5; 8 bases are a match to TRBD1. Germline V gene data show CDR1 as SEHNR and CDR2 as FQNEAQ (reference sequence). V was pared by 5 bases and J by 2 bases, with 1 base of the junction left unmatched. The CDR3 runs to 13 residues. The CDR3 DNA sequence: TGTGCCAGCAGCCGACAGGGGCAAGAGACCCAGTACTTC. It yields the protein CASSRQGQETQYF.

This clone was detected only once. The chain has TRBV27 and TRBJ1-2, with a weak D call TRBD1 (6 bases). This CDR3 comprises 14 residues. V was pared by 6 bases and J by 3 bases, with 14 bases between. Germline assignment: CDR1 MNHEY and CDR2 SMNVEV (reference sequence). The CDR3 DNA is TGTGCCAGCAGCCTCGGGAGGGGGGACTATGGCTACACCTTC. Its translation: CASSLGRGDYGYTF.

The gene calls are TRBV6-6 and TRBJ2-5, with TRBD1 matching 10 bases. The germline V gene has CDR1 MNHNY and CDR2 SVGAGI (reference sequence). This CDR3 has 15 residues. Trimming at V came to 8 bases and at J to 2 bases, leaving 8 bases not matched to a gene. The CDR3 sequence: CASAQGQGHQETQYF. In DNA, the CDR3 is TGTGCCAGCGCCCAGGGACAGGGGCATCAAGAGACCCAGTACTTC.